This is a list of T cell receptor beta chains from one sample in a study of blood T cell repertoires in COVID-19. This table comes from immunoSEQ multiplex PCR, and its TCRdb copy is limited to in-frame clones, with some not included. The repertoire consists of about 190,000 clones, with 75% to 95% occurring once and the leading ten covering 0.53%. What was sequenced was peripheral blood. The receptors were sampled from a man aged 50 to 60 with acute or convalescent COVID-19. The CDR3 runs from the conserved cysteine through the conserved F or W. Each record gives: clone size, J gene, D gene, V gene, CDR3 DNA, CDR3 protein. The D gene is left open where the match is weak. Rows may omit the clone size; those that give it use once, few, many or a size class.

clone size: few
J gene: TRBJ1-1
D gene: -
V gene: TRBV19
CDR3 DNA: TGTGCCAGTAGTATAAATGGACTGAGGAACACTGAAGCTTTCTTT
CDR3 protein: CASSINGLRNTEAFF

clone size: -
J gene: TRBJ2-2
D gene: TRBD2
V gene: TRBV4-3
CDR3 DNA: TGCGCCAGCAGCCAAGATAGGGGGCTAGCGGGGGAGGCCGGGGAGCTGTTTTTT
CDR3 protein: CASSQDRGLAGEAGELFF

clone size: -
J gene: TRBJ1-1
D gene: -
V gene: TRBV6-5
CDR3 DNA: TGTGCCAGCAGTTACGGGGGGACTCGGAACACTGAAGCTTTCTTT
CDR3 protein: CASSYGGTRNTEAFF

clone size: -
J gene: TRBJ2-3
D gene: -
V gene: TRBV18
CDR3 DNA: TGTGCCAGCTCAAGGGGAACAGATACGCAGTATTTT
CDR3 protein: CASSRGTDTQYF

clone size: -
J gene: TRBJ1-4
D gene: TRBD1
V gene: TRBV3-1/TRBV3-2
CDR3 DNA: TGTGCCAGCAGCTTCCGACAGGGGAGGGATGAAAAACTGTTTTTT
CDR3 protein: CASSFRQGRDEKLFF

clone size: -
J gene: TRBJ1-5
D gene: -
V gene: TRBV19
CDR3 DNA: TGTGCCAGTAGCGATTTACAGGGTCGGCAGCCCCAGCATTTT
CDR3 protein: CASSDLQGRQPQHF

clone size: -
J gene: TRBJ2-1
D gene: TRBD2
V gene: TRBV28
CDR3 DNA: TGTGCCAGCAGTTTATTCCCTAGCGGGAGTAGGTCCTACAATGAGCAGTTCTTC
CDR3 protein: CASSLFPSGSRSYNEQFF

clone size: -
J gene: TRBJ2-2
D gene: -
V gene: TRBV11-3
CDR3 DNA: TGTGCCAGCAGCTTAGGGGCAGGGTGGGACACCGGGGAGCTGTTTTTT
CDR3 protein: CASSLGAGWDTGELFF

clone size: -
J gene: TRBJ2-1
D gene: -
V gene: TRBV7-9
CDR3 DNA: TGTGCCAGCAGCGGCAGCCCCAGCGGGCAGTTCTTC
CDR3 protein: CASSGSPSGQFF

clone size: -
J gene: TRBJ1-2
D gene: TRBD1
V gene: TRBV5-6
CDR3 DNA: TGTGCCAGCAGCTTGGCAGGGACAGAAAATGGCTACACCTTC
CDR3 protein: CASSLAGTENGYTF

clone size: -
J gene: TRBJ2-3
D gene: TRBD2
V gene: TRBV6-2/TRBV6-3
CDR3 DNA: TGTGCCAGCAGTTATGGCGCGGGAGGCGGTGGCCTAGATACGCAGTATTTT
CDR3 protein: CASSYGAGGGGLDTQYF

clone size: -
J gene: TRBJ1-1
D gene: -
V gene: TRBV3-1/TRBV3-2
CDR3 DNA: TGTGCCAGCAGCCAAGACATCTTGAAGGGGACTGAAGCTTTCTTT
CDR3 protein: CASSQDILKGTEAFF